The rows below give T cell receptor beta chains drawn from one sample of a study of blood T cells in healthy people across ages. TCRdb ran MiXCR on the 5' RACE reads and lists one entry per CDR3 protein. The data show hundreds of thousands of distinct CDR3 sequences, roughly 60% seen once. The specimen sequenced was blood. Receptors originate from a man younger than 45 in good health. CDR3s include the opening cysteine and the closing phenylalanine or tryptophan. The order of the fields is clone size, D gene, J gene, V gene, CDR3 protein, CDR3 DNA. The D gene is left open where the match is weak. Clone sizes are given selectively: once, few, many, or a class where the clone is expanded.

NA | NA | TRBJ1-2 | TRBV7-9 | CASSLGDVMVRAVYGYTF | TGTGCCAGCAGCTTAGGGGATGTAATGGTCAGGGCGGTCTATGGCTACACCTTC
few | NA | TRBJ2-6 | TRBV3-1 | CASSQAGSGANVLTF | TGTGCCAGCAGTCAGGCCGGCTCTGGGGCCAACGTCCTGACTTTC
NA | TRBD1 | TRBJ2-6 | TRBV10-3 | CAVRDRVAGANVLTF | TGTGCCGTCCGGGACAGGGTGGCTGGGGCCAACGTCCTGACTTTC
few | NA | TRBJ2-1 | TRBV5-1 | CASSPVPLGAGNEQFF | TGCGCCAGCAGCCCAGTCCCTTTAGGGGCCGGAAATGAGCAGTTCTTC
NA | NA | TRBJ1-4 | TRBV5-4 | CASSSRGDEKLFF | TGTGCCAGCAGCTCTCGGGGTGATGAAAAACTGTTTTTT
few | NA | TRBJ2-3 | TRBV29-1 | CTVRDGGTDTQYF | TGCACCGTCCGAGACGGAGGCACAGATACGCAGTATTTT
few | TRBD1 | TRBJ2-7 | TRBV6-5 | CASSYDRGPYEQYF | TGTGCCAGCAGTTACGATAGGGGGCCTTACGAGCAGTACTTC
few | TRBD2 | TRBJ2-5 | TRBV11-2 | CASSRSALAGGRQETQYF | TGTGCCAGCAGCCGCTCCGCCCTAGCGGGGGGTCGGCAAGAGACCCAGTACTTC
NA | NA | TRBJ2-6 | TRBV5-4 | CASSRQGRVSGANVLTF | TGTGCCAGCAGTCGACAAGGCCGGGTCTCTGGGGCCAACGTCCTGACTTTC
NA | NA | TRBJ2-5 | TRBV6-1 | CASSEGVRGSQETQYF | TGTGCCAGCAGTGAAGGGGTCCGCGGGTCCCAAGAGACCCAGTACTTC
few | NA | TRBJ2-1 | TRBV6-2/TRBV6-3 | CASSYSLLSNEQFF | TGTGCCAGCAGTTACTCTCTCCTCTCCAATGAGCAGTTCTTC
NA | NA | TRBJ2-1 | TRBV4-3 | CASSQALTSLRFF | TGCGCCAGCAGCCAAGCGCTCACAAGTTTGCGGTTCTTC
NA | TRBD2 | TRBJ2-7 | TRBV20-1 | CSARDGLVYEQYF | TGCAGTGCTAGAGACGGACTAGTCTACGAGCAGTACTTC
NA | NA | TRBJ2-1 | TRBV6-2/TRBV6-3 | CASSYSRANEQFF | TGTGCCAGCAGTTACTCGAGGGCCAACGAGCAGTTCTTC
NA | NA | TRBJ1-6 | TRBV12-3/TRBV12-4 | CASSPSAGSYNSPLHF | TGTGCCAGCAGTCCTTCAGCTGGTTCCTATAATTCACCCCTCCACTTT
few | NA | TRBJ2-7 | TRBV20-1 | CSASYGAYRYEQYF | TGCAGTGCTAGTTATGGGGCCTATAGGTACGAGCAGTACTTC
once | NA | TRBJ2-3 | TRBV29-1 | CSVAWQPDTQYF | TGCAGCGTTGCCTGGCAACCAGATACGCAGTATTTT